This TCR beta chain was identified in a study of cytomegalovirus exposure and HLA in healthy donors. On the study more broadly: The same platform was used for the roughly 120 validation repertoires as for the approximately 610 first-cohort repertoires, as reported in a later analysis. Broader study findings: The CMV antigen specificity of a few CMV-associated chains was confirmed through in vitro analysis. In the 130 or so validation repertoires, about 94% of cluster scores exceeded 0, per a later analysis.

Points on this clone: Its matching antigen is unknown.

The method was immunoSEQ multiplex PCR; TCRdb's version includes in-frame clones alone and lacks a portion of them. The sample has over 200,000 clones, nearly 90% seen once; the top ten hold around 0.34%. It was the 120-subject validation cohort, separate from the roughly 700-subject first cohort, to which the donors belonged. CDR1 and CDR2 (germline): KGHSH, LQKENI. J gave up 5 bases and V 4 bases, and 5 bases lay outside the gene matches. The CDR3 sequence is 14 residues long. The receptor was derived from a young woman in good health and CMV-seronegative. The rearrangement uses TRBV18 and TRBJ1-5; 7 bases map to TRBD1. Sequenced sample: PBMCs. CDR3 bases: TGTGCCAGCTCACAAGTCGGACAGGATCAGCCCCAGCATTTT. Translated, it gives CASSQVGQDQPQHF.